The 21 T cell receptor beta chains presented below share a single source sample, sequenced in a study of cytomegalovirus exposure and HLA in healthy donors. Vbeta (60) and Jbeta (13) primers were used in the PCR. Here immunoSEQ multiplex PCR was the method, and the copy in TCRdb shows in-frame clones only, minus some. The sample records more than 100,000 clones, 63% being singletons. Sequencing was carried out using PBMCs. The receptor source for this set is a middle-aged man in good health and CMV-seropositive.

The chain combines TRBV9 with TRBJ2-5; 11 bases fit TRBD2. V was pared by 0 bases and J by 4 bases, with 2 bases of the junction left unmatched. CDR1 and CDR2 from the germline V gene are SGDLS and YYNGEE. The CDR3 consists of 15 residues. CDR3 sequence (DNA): TGTGCCAGCAGCGTAGACCTAGCGGGAGGAGAGACCCAGTACTTC. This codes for CASSVDLAGGETQYF.

CDR3 loop: CASSLGETQYF. The DNA of the CDR3 is TGTGCCAGCAGCTTAGGAGAGACGCAGTATTTT. The genes are TRBV11-2 and TRBJ2-3; D is undetermined. V shed 1 base and J shed 9 bases, with 5 bases lying between them. Germline CDR1 SGHAT, CDR2 FQNNGV. There are 11 residues in the CDR3.

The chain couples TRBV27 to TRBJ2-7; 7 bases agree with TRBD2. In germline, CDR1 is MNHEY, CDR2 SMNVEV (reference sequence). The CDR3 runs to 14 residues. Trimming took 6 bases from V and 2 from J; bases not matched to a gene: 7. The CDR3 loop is CASSSREGPYEQYF. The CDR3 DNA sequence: TGTGCCAGCAGCTCCAGGGAGGGGCCCTACGAGCAGTACTTC.

DNA of the CDR3: TGCGCCAGCAGGTGGACAGGGCAGGAGAGCTACGAGCAGTACTTC. This encodes CASRWTGQESYEQYF. The gene calls are TRBV5-1 and TRBJ2-7; 8 positions agree with TRBD1. J gave up 3 bases and V 5 bases, and 10 bases lay outside the gene matches. CDR3 length: 15 amino acids. Germline values: CDR1 SGHRS, CDR2 YFSETQ.

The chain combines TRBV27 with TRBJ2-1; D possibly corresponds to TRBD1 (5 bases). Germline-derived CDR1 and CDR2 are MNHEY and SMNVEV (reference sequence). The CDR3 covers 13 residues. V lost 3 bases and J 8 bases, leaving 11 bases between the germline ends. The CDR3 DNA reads TGTGCCAGCAGTTTTTCCAGGGTCGATGAGCAGTTCTTC. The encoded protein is CASSFSRVDEQFF.

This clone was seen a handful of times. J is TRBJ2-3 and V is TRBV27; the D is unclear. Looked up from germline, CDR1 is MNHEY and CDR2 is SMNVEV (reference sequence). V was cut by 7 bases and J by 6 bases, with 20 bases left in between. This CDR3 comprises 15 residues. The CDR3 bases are TGTGCCAGCACCGGCGCAGAAACCACCGGGGATACGCAGTATTTT. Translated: CASTGAETTGDTQYF.

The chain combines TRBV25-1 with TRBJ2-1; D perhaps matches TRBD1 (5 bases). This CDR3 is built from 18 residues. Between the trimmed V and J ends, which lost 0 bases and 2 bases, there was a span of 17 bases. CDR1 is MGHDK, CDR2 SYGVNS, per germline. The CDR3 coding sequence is TGTGCCAGCAGTGAATATGGGGCCCTACTTTTTACCTACAATGAGCAGTTCTTC. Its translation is CASSEYGALLFTYNEQFF. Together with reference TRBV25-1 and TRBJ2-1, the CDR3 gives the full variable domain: EADIYQTPRYLVIGTGKKITLECSQTMGHDKMYWYQQDPGMELHLIHYSYGVNSTEKGDLSSESTVSRIRTEHFPLTLESARPSHTSQYLCASSEYGALLFTYNEQFFGPGTRLTVL.

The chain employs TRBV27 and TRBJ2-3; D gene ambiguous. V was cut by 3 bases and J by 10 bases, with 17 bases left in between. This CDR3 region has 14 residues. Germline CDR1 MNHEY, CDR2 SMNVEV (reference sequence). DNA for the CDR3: TGTGCCAGCAGTTTTTGGGCATCGTTGGGTGCGCAGTATTTT. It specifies CASSFWASLGAQYF.

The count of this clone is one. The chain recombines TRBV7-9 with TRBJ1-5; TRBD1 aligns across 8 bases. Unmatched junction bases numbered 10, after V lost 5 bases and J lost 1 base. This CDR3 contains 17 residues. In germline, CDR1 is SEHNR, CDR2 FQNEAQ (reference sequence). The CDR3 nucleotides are TGTGCCAGCAGCCCAGGACAGGGCGCGGGGAGCAATCAGCCCCAGCATTTT. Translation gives CASSPGQGAGSNQPQHF.

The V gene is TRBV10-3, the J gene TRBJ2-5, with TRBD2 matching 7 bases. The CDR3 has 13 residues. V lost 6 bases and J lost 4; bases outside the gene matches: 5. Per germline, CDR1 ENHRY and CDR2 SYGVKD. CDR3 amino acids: CAIRQREGETQYF. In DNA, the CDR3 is TGTGCCATCAGACAGCGGGAAGGAGAGACCCAGTACTTC.

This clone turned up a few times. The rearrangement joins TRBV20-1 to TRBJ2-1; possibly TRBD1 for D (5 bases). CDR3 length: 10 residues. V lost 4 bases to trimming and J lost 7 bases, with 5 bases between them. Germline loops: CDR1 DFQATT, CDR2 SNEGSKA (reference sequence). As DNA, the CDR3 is TGCAGTGCTACAGGGAATGAGCAGTTCTTC. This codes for CSATGNEQFF.

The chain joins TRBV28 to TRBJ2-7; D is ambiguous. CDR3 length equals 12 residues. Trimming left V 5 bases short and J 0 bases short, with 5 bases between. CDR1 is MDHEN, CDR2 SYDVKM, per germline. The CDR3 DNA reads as TGTGCCAGCAGTGTACTCTCCTACGAGCAGTACTTC. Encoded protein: CASSVLSYEQYF.

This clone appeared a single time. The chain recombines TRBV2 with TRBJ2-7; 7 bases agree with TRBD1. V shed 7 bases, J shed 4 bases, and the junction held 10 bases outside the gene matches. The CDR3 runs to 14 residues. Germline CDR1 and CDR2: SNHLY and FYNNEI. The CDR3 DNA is TGTGCCAGCAAGGGGGCGGACGCCACTTACGAGCAGTACTTC. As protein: CASKGADATYEQYF.

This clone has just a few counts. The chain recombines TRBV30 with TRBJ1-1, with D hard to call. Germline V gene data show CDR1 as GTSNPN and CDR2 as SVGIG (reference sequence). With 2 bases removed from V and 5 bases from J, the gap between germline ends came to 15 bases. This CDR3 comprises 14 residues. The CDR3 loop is CAWSREGPGTEAFF. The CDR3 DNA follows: TGTGCCTGGAGTAGAGAAGGGCCGGGAACTGAAGCTTTCTTT.

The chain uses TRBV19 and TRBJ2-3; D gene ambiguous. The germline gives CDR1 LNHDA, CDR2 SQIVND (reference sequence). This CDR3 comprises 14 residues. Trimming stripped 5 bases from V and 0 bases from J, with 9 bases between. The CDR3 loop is CASSSYESTDTQYF. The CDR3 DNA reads TGTGCCAGTAGTTCGTACGAGAGCACAGATACGCAGTATTTT.

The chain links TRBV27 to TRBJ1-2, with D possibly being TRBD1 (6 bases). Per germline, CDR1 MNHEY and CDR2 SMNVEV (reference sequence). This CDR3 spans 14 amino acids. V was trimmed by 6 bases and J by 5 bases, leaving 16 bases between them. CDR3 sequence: CASSRGGGLYGYTF. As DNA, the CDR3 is TGTGCCAGCAGCCGAGGGGGAGGGCTGTATGGCTACACCTTC.

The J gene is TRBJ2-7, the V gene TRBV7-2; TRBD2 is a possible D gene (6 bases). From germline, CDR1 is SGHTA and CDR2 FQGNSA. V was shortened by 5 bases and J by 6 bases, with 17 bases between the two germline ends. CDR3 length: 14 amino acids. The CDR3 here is CASSNVADKGEQYF. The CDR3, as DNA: TGTGCCAGCAGCAACGTAGCGGATAAGGGCGAGCAGTACTTC.

The CDR3 DNA reads as TGCGCCAGCAGCCAAACAGGGGGCCTAGCCAAAAACATTCAGTACTTC. Protein sequence: CASSQTGGLAKNIQYF. The chain uses TRBV4-3 and TRBJ2-4; 9 bases match TRBD1. Germline CDR1 is LGHNA and CDR2 is YSLEER. The V and J ends lost 2 bases and 0 bases, in that order; junction bases with no gene match: 2. CDR3 length equals 16 residues.

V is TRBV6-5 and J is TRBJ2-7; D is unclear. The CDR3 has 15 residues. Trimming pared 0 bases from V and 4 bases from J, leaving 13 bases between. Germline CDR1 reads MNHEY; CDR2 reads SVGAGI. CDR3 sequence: CASSYSIGQSYEQYF. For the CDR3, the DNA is TGTGCCAGCAGTTACTCGATTGGCCAATCTTACGAGCAGTACTTC.

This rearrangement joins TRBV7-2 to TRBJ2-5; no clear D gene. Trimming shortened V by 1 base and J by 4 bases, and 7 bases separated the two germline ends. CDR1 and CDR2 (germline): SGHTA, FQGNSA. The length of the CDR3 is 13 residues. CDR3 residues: CASSLVGRETQYF. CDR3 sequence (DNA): TGTGCCAGCAGCTTAGTTGGCAGAGAGACCCAGTACTTC.

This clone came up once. CDR3: CASREGIEAFF. The DNA of the CDR3 is TGTGCCAGCAGAGAGGGCATCGAAGCTTTCTTT. V gene TRBV6-5 combines with J gene TRBJ1-1; no reliable D call. The V and J ends lost 6 bases and 8 bases respectively, with 10 bases between them. Germline loops: CDR1 MNHEY, CDR2 SVGAGI. The CDR3 extends over 11 amino acids.